These T cell receptor beta chains were read from a single sample in a study of blood T cell repertoires in COVID-19. The protocol was immunoSEQ multiplex PCR, while the TCRdb copy is restricted to in-frame clones and leaves out a portion. The sample has approximately 250,000 clones; around 93% are singletons. Input material: PBMCs or T cells enriched from blood (not recorded which). The receptors come from a man in his forties who had been exposed to COVID-19. The CDR3 runs from the conserved cysteine through the conserved F or W. Each record gives: J gene, D gene, clone size, V gene, CDR3 protein, CDR3 DNA. A D gene is named only where the DNA matches it firmly. Where a row states a size, it is once, few, many or the class of an expanded clone; other rows omit it.

>TRBJ1-2|.|once|TRBV9
CASRAADGYTF
TGTGCCAGCAGGGCAGCGGATGGCTACACCTTC
>TRBJ2-3|TRBD1|.|TRBV6-2/TRBV6-3
CASSFIQGARGTDTQYF
TGTGCCAGCAGTTTCATACAGGGGGCAAGGGGCACAGATACGCAGTATTTT
>TRBJ1-3|.|.|TRBV9
CASSAFTDSLSGNTIYF
TGTGCCAGCAGCGCTTTCACAGACAGTCTCTCTGGAAACACCATATATTTT
>TRBJ1-1|.|once|TRBV11-2
CASSLGVRGTEAFF
TGTGCCAGCAGCTTAGGAGTCAGGGGAACTGAAGCTTTCTTT
>TRBJ2-1|TRBD1|.|TRBV24-1
CATSDSGTGSRNEQFF
TGTGCCACCAGTGATTCCGGGACAGGGTCTCGCAATGAGCAGTTCTTC
>TRBJ2-2|TRBD1|.|TRBV28
CASRLQGAGTGELFF
TGTGCCAGCAGACTACAGGGGGCGGGCACCGGGGAGCTGTTTTTT
>TRBJ2-1|TRBD2|.|TRBV28
CASSLGTSAPNEQFF
TGTGCCAGCAGTTTAGGGACTAGCGCCCCCAATGAGCAGTTCTTC
>TRBJ2-3|.|.|TRBV12-3/TRBV12-4
CASSLYEQDTQYF
TGTGCCAGCAGTTTATACGAGCAAGATACGCAGTATTTT
>TRBJ2-7|.|.|TRBV3-1/TRBV3-2
CASSQKAQQVAQDF
TGTGCCAGCAGCCAAAAGGCGCAGCAAGTAGCCCAAGACTTC
>TRBJ2-3|.|once|TRBV25-1
CASSVRVGTDTQYF
TGTGCCAGCAGTGTCAGGGTGGGGACAGATACGCAGTATTTT
>TRBJ1-5|.|.|TRBV5-1
CASSTGSNQPQHF
TGCGCCAGCAGCACGGGGAGCAATCAGCCCCAGCATTTT
>TRBJ2-3|TRBD2|.|TRBV7-9
CASTWRLAGGMVTDTQYF
TGTGCCAGCACCTGGCGGCTAGCGGGAGGAATGGTCACAGATACGCAGTATTTT
>TRBJ1-5|TRBD1|.|TRBV30
CACGTGGNQPQHF
TGTGCCTGTGGGACAGGGGGTAATCAGCCCCAGCATTTT
>TRBJ2-3|.|.|TRBV5-1
CASSSRDTQYF
TGCGCCAGCAGCTCGAGGGATACGCAGTATTTT
>TRBJ2-7|TRBD1|.|TRBV6-5
CASSKQGLSSYEQYF
TGTGCCAGCAGTAAACAGGGGCTCTCCTCCTACGAGCAGTACTTC
>TRBJ1-4|TRBD1|.|TRBV6-5
CASRRTGVDEKLFF
TGTGCCAGCAGGAGGACAGGGGTGGATGAAAAACTGTTTTTT
>TRBJ2-2|TRBD2|.|TRBV20-1
CSASSPGTSPGELFF
TGCAGTGCTAGTAGTCCCGGGACTAGCCCCGGGGAGCTGTTTTTT
>TRBJ2-1|TRBD1|.|TRBV25-1
CASRQGAVYNEQFF
TGTGCCAGCAGGCAGGGGGCGGTCTACAATGAGCAGTTCTTC
>TRBJ2-7|TRBD1|once|TRBV7-2
CASSQYRDSGYEQYF
TGTGCCAGCAGCCAATACCGGGACAGCGGCTACGAGCAGTACTTC
>TRBJ1-2|TRBD1|.|TRBV24-1
CATSDPRTGEVGYTF
TGTGCCACCAGTGATCCGAGGACAGGGGAAGTAGGCTACACCTTC
>TRBJ2-7|TRBD2|.|TRBV7-2
CASSLSGGGYEQYF
TGTGCCAGCAGCCTTAGCGGGGGCGGCTACGAGCAGTACTTC
>TRBJ2-1|.|.|TRBV19
CASSASVGYNEQFF
TGTGCCAGTAGTGCGTCTGTCGGGTACAATGAGCAGTTCTTC
>TRBJ2-3|.|.|TRBV30
CAWSGRGELPDTQYF
TGTGCCTGGAGTGGCAGGGGCGAACTCCCAGATACGCAGTATTTT
>TRBJ1-2|.|.|TRBV5-6
CASSLEAGISGGYTF
TGTGCCAGCAGCTTGGAAGCCGGGATCTCTGGGGGCTACACCTTC
>TRBJ1-1|TRBD1|.|TRBV13
CASSSETGEAFF
TGTGCCAGCAGCTCCGAGACAGGGGAAGCTTTCTTT
>TRBJ2-3|TRBD2|.|TRBV29-1
CSEVGGSTDTQYF
TGCAGCGAGGTCGGGGGGAGCACAGATACGCAGTATTTT
>TRBJ2-1|.|few|TRBV5-1
CASSLAPSVTSYNEQFF
TGCGCCAGCAGCTTGGCCCCTAGCGTCACTTCCTACAATGAGCAGTTCTTC
>TRBJ1-1|.|.|TRBV28
CASSLVSRGEAFF
TGTGCCAGCAGTTTAGTCTCCAGGGGTGAAGCTTTCTTT
>TRBJ2-7|TRBD1|.|TRBV27
CASSLWDRVHEQYF
TGTGCCAGCAGTTTGTGGGACAGGGTCCACGAGCAGTACTTC
>TRBJ2-1|.|.|TRBV24-1
CATSDLRGGALHNEQFF
TGTGCCACCAGTGATTTGCGAGGCGGGGCCCTACACAATGAGCAGTTCTTC
>TRBJ2-7|TRBD2|.|TRBV28
CATGREGYEQYF
TGTGCCACGGGGCGGGAGGGTTACGAGCAGTACTTC
>TRBJ1-4|.|.|TRBV4-1
CASSQDQGLGEKLFF
TGCGCCAGCAGCCAAGACCAGGGTCTGGGTGAAAAACTGTTTTTT
>TRBJ2-3|TRBD1|few|TRBV5-4
CASRTDRDGVDTQYF
TGTGCCAGCAGAACCGACAGGGATGGTGTAGATACGCAGTATTTT
>TRBJ2-1|.|.|TRBV27
CASSLSGGFAYNEQFF
TGTGCCAGCAGTTTATCTGGAGGATTTGCTTACAATGAGCAGTTCTTC
>TRBJ2-5|.|few|TRBV20-1
CSASGGIGETQYF
TGCAGTGCTAGTGGGGGCATTGGGGAGACCCAGTACTTC
>TRBJ2-3|.|.|TRBV11-3
CASRERSTDTQYF
TGTGCCAGCAGGGAGCGGAGCACAGATACGCAGTATTTT
>TRBJ1-3|TRBD1|.|TRBV12-5
CASGFDRAGNTIYF
TGTGCTAGTGGTTTTGACAGGGCTGGAAACACCATATATTTT
>TRBJ2-5|.|once|TRBV2
CASSVATAQETQYF
TGTGCCAGCAGTGTGGCGACAGCCCAAGAGACCCAGTACTTC
>TRBJ1-1|TRBD1|few|TRBV5-1
CASSLNVFGTVAYTEAFF
TGCGCCAGCAGCCTAAATGTATTCGGGACAGTGGCGTACACTGAAGCTTTCTTT
>TRBJ1-1|.|.|TRBV19
CASSMAVNTEAFF
TGTGCCAGTAGTATGGCGGTGAACACTGAAGCTTTCTTT
>TRBJ2-7|TRBD2|.|TRBV7-2
CASSLVLADYEQYF
TGTGCCAGCAGCTTAGTACTAGCGGACTACGAGCAGTACTTC
>TRBJ2-1|TRBD2|once|TRBV27
CASSLGLAGTYNEQFF
TGTGCCAGCAGTTTAGGGCTAGCGGGTACCTACAATGAGCAGTTCTTC
>TRBJ2-7|TRBD2|once|TRBV28
CATSPGLAGGPPYEQYF
TGTGCCACTTCCCCCGGACTAGCGGGAGGGCCGCCCTACGAGCAGTACTTC
>TRBJ2-1|.|.|TRBV28
CASRAGRETYNEQFF
TGTGCCAGCAGAGCCGGACGGGAAACATACAATGAGCAGTTCTTC
>TRBJ2-1|TRBD2|.|TRBV7-8
CASSLVAGDYSEQFF
TGTGCCAGCAGCTTGGTAGCGGGAGATTACAGTGAGCAGTTCTTC